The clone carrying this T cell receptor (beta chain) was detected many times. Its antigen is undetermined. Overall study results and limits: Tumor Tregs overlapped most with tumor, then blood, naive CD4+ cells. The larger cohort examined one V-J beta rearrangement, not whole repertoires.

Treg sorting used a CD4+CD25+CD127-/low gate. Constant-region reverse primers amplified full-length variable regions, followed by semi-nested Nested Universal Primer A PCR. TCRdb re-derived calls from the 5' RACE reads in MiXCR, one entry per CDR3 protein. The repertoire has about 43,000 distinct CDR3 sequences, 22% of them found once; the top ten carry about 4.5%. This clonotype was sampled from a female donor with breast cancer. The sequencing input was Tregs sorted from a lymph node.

Written as DNA, the CDR3 is TGTGCCAGCAGCTTGGCCAGCACCTACGAGCAGTACTTC. Encoded protein: CASSLASTYEQYF. V usage is TRBV7-9 and J usage is TRBJ2-7, with no clear D. Germline CDR1 is SEHNR and CDR2 is FQNEAQ (reference sequence). This CDR3 spans 13 amino acids. V shed 3 bases and J shed 2 bases, with 8 bases lying between them. Looking up the rest from reference TRBV7-9 and TRBJ2-7 gives the full variable domain: DTGVSQNPRHKITKRGQNVTFRCDPISEHNRLYWYRQTLGQGPEFLTYFQNEAQLEKSRLLSDRFSAERPKGSFSTLEIQRTEQGDSAMYLCASSLASTYEQYFGPGTRLTVT.